This T cell receptor beta chain emerged from a study of blood T cell repertoires in COVID-19. Study details: COVID-19 samples collected from the United States, Italy and Spain covered acute and convalescent phases. PBMCs, B-cell-depleted T cells, or T cells provided the cDNA or gDNA that made up the material.

Authors' processing steps: Researchers report that nucleated cell counts were estimated from reference gene primer amplification. Sequencing was performed with immunoSEQ multiplex PCR; in TCRdb, only in-frame clones are kept and a portion is missing. V and J calls plus clone size are reproduced from that table; the DNA served to infer D and trimming. The data show about 210,000 clones, around 87% seen once. J lost 1 base, V lost 5 bases, and 10 bases had no gene match. This CDR3 contains 16 residues. From germline, CDR1 is MRHNA and CDR2 SNTAGT. The specimen was peripheral blood. The V gene is TRBV6-4, the J gene TRBJ2-5, with 7 bases identical to TRBD2. This sequence originates from a man aged 55-75 years with acute or convalescent COVID-19. CDR3 DNA: TGTGCCAGCAGTCCCAACAGCGGGGCGCTCCAAGAGACCCAGTACTTC. Its translation: CASSPNSGALQETQYF.